This note documents a single T cell receptor (beta chain) sequence. There is no known antigen for this receptor. Qualities for individual bases were not recorded, and no much larger clone is one base off. This entry comes from a study of CD8 T cells in Susac syndrome (dated by TCRdb to about 2019). For the study in its entirety: The study used repertoire sequencing to test whether antigen drove CD8+ T cell activation and differentiation in Susac syndrome. Clonality of the CD8+ T cell repertoire was compared between more than 9 healthy donors, approximately 14 Susac syndrome patients and approximately 16 multiple sclerosis patients.

Points the paper makes about the study in general: The number of individuals in the TCR sequencing and HLA analysis was acknowledged as relatively small.

At the junction V is shortened by 5 bases and J by 5 bases; bases outside the gene matches: 7. The cysteine opens and the phenylalanine closes a CDR3 of 14 amino acids. Kept here is only the CDR3 DNA, which spans 42 bases and is read in frame from base 1. Per the germline V gene, MDHEN is the CDR1 and SYDVKM is the CDR2. RNA was extracted with the RNeasy kit and about 0.5 to 1 ug was reverse transcribed using random hexamers. TCR beta CDR3 regions were amplified with the immunoSEQ multiplex PCR assay covering 54 Vbeta and 13 Jbeta segments. PCR amplification bias was corrected by using a synthetic template baseline for primer optimization and computational correction. As for the authors' bioinformatics: Reads were assigned to V, D and J genes according to IMGT and analyzed in immunoSEQ Analyzer, with only productive sequences retained. Clonality was calculated as one minus the Shannon entropy normalized by log2 of the number of productive unique sequences. Public and private clones were assessed among the 100 most prevalent clones of each patient and control. Clones were defined as Susac-specific if absent from the healthy and MS cohorts, from around 1,000 published viral clones and from other ImmuneACCESS disease sequences. TCRdb applied fastp at Q25 and MiXCR to the public reads, then kept only in-frame beta chains. A single entry per CDR3 protein holds the most common genes and DNA from its merged rows. What appears here as the V and J calls and clone size reflects TCRdb's work, not the paper's. The sample data list approximately 280,000 distinct CDR3 sequences, and 80% to 90% of these were observed just once. Of the sample, over 0.095% is held by the ten largest clones.

Peripheral blood CD8+ and CD4+ T cells from healthy donors, Susac syndrome patients and multiple sclerosis patients were profiled using high-throughput TCR beta sequencing. The multiple sclerosis controls were treatment-naive patients whose relapsing-remitting disease, either stable or active, fulfilled the revised McDonald criteria. Bulk CD8+ and CD4+ T cells were purified by magnetic negative isolation, whereas CD8+ TEMRA cells were enriched by FACS. Blood was collected in EDTA tubes and processed within 24 hours, with PBMCs isolated through density gradient centrifugation. PBMCs intended for TCR sequencing were cryopreserved in liquid nitrogen and thawed later in a water bath at 37 degrees C. A purity of at least 90% was achieved for sorted or isolated CD4+, CD8+ and CD8+ TEMRA cells.

The chain uses TRBV28 and TRBJ1-1; TRBD1 aligns with 8 central bases. The TCR originated in a human donor with multiple sclerosis. The sample comprised CD8+ T cells from PBMCs. CDR3 region: CASSRTGRETEAFF. DNA sequence: TGTGCCAGCAGTCGGACAGGGCGGGAAACTGAAGCTTTCTTT.